The entry below describes one T cell receptor beta chain. As yet, its antigen is unknown. A much more abundant neighbour one base away suggests this may be a read error. The authors deemed Graves' hyperthyroidism stable absent ophthalmopathy progression within 18 months. Not enrolled were patients with uncontrolled infection, other autoimmune disease, pregnancy or lactation. Germline assignment: CDR1 SEHNR and CDR2 FQNEAQ (reference sequence). The CDR3 is 15 residues long. TCR beta CDR3 sequences were amplified from RNA transcripts. HTBI primers were used for first-round RT-PCR of the TCR CDR3. TCRdb recomputed calls from the multiplex PCR reads with MiXCR, one row per CDR3 protein. In the table there are about 98,000 distinct CDR3 sequences, roughly 39% of which are singletons. This entry is derived from a study of T cells in Graves' hyperthyroidism and ophthalmopathy. Study-wide results and limits: The majority of expanded thyroid clonotypes above 0.001 also appeared in blood. Ophthalmopathy could be told apart from stable hyperthyroidism with a 13 V-J model.

This TCR came from a woman in her thirties with Graves' hyperthyroidism. The V gene is TRBV7-9, the J gene TRBJ1-5, with TRBD1 matching over 8 bases. Source material: peripheral blood or thyroid tissue (not recorded which). For the CDR3, the DNA is TGCGCCAGCAGCCAGGGGACAGGTTCTAATCAGCCCCAGCATTTT. Amino acids: CASSQGTGSNQPQHF.